This paragraph reports one T cell receptor (beta chain). This CDR3 region has 17 residues. Germline V gene lookup returns CDR1 MGHRA and CDR2 YSYEKL. V was clipped by 5 bases and J by 3 bases; unmatched bases: 13. The data were obtained in a study of T cells in Graves' hyperthyroidism and ophthalmopathy. RNA transcripts served as the template for amplifying TCR beta CDR3 regions. The TCR CDR3 first-round RT-PCR relied on the HTBI primer set. TCRdb independently ran MiXCR on the multiplex PCR reads; one entry per CDR3 protein. Of some 650,000 distinct CDR3 sequences in the sample, around 15% were seen once.

The receptor was isolated from a woman in her thirties or forties with Graves' ophthalmopathy. V is TRBV4-1 and J is TRBJ2-1; TRBD1 agrees at 7 bases. The sequenced material came from blood. In DNA, the CDR3 is TGCGCCAGCAGCTCGCACTTCCGGGACAGAAACTACAATGAGCAGTTCTTC. Protein: CASSSHFRDRNYNEQFF.